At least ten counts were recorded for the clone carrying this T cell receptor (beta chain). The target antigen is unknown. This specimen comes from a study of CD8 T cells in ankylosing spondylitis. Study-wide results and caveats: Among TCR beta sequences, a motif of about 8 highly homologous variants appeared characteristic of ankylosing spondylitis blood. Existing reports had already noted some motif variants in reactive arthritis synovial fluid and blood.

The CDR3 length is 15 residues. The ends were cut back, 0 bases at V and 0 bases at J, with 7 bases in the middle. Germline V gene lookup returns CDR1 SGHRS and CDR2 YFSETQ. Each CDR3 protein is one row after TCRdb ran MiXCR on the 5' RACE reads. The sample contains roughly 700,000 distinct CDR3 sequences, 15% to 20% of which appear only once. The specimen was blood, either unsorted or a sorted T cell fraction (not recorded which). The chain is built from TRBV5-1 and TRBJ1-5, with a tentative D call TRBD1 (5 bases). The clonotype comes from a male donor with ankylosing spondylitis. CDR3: CASSLGGDSNQPQHF. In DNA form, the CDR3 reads TGCGCCAGCAGCTTGGGGGGGGATAGCAATCAGCCCCAGCATTTT.